Below are 30 T cell receptor beta chains sequenced from a single sample in a study of T-cell reconstitution after alpha-beta-depleted transplantation in children. Findings of the study overall: Fresh T-cell production supplied most of the T-cell counts and diversity seen one year after transplant.

Their specific antigens are unknown. Molecular barcoding with unique molecular identifiers was used for the TCRbeta library. TCRdb re-called the PCR reads through MiXCR, storing one row per CDR3 protein. The repertoire holds around 300,000 distinct CDR3 sequences, roughly 7.8% seen once, with 9.1% in the top ten. This sample comprised peripheral blood, obtained 360 days after TCRalphabeta/CD19-depleted stem cell transplant. These receptors all stem from a female patient between 2 and 15 years old who had a stem cell transplant for Fanconi anemia, so the T cells may come from the graft donor.

At least ten counts were recorded for this clonotype. V gene TRBV18 combines with J gene TRBJ2-1, with 9 positions matching TRBD2. The CDR3 sequence is 16 residues long. V gave up 3 bases and J gave up 2 bases; unmatched junction bases: 5. Germline V gene lookup returns CDR1 KGHSH and CDR2 LQKENI. CDR3 DNA: TGTGCCAGCTCACCCCGAATAGCGGGAGCCTACAATGAGCAGTTCTTC. Its translation: CASSPRIAGAYNEQFF.

This clonotype has at least ten counts. The V and J genes are TRBV5-1 and TRBJ2-7, with 9 bases matching TRBD1. CDR1 is SGHRS and CDR2 is YFSETQ in the germline V gene. This CDR3 has 14 amino acids. V lost 3 bases to trimming and J lost 5 bases; unmatched junction nucleotides: 6. Here the CDR3 reads CASSSRTGENEQYF. CDR3 DNA sequence: TGCGCCAGCAGCTCCCGGACAGGGGAAAACGAGCAGTACTTC.

This clonotype was seen repeatedly, ten times or more. This chain uses TRBV6-2 or TRBV6-3 with TRBJ2-2; D is undetermined. Looked up from germline, CDR1 is MNHEY and CDR2 is SVGEGT. V was shortened by 8 bases and J by 5 bases, with 12 bases between the two germline ends. This CDR3 has 13 amino acids. The CDR3 region has the DNA TGTGCCAGCCATTACCTCGAGACCGGGGAGCTGTTTTTT. It encodes CASHYLETGELFF.

This clonotype appeared many times. The rearrangement links TRBV29-1 to TRBJ2-3; TRBD1 matches 7 bases. V shed 6 bases, J shed 2 bases, and the junction held 5 bases outside the gene matches. CDR1 and CDR2 from the germline V gene are SQVTM and ANQGSEA. This CDR3 is built from 13 residues. As DNA, the CDR3 is TGCAGCGTGACAGGGACACCCACAGATACGCAGTATTTT. Translating it yields CSVTGTPTDTQYF.

This clonotype was seen repeatedly, ten times or more. The chain recombines TRBV11-1 with TRBJ1-2, with TRBD1 matching 7 bases. This CDR3 has 14 amino acids. Germline assignment: CDR1 SGHAT and CDR2 FQDESV (reference sequence). The J segment lost 2 bases and the V segment lost 0 bases, leaving 0 bases of the junction unmatched. In DNA form, the CDR3 reads TGTGCCAGCAGCTTAGCGGGACAGAACTATGGCTACACCTTC. This gives the protein CASSLAGQNYGYTF.

This clonotype was recorded a few times. This chain links TRBV3-1 with TRBJ1-3; no definite D call. Looked up from germline, CDR1 is LGHDT and CDR2 is YNNKEL (reference sequence). V gave up 1 base and J gave up 0 bases, with 10 bases separating them. CDR3 length: 16 amino acids. The CDR3 loop reads CASSQGLTSSGNTIYF. CDR3 DNA sequence: TGTGCCAGCAGCCAAGGGTTGACGAGCTCTGGAAACACCATATATTTT.

The genes are TRBV2 and TRBJ2-6, with TRBD1 as a possible D gene (6 bases). Germline V gene lookup returns CDR1 SNHLY and CDR2 FYNNEI. Trimming cost V 8 bases and J 2 bases, with 13 bases left between them. This CDR3 has 15 residues. CDR3 region: CASADDRTGANVLTF. CDR3 nucleotide sequence: TGTGCCAGCGCCGATGACAGGACTGGGGCCAACGTCCTGACTTTC. The full variable domain, in which reference TRBV2 and TRBJ2-6 provide the parts outside the CDR3, is EPEVTQTPSHQVTQMGQEVILRCVPISNHLYFYWYRQILGQKVEFLVSFYNNEISEKSEIFDDQFSVERPDGSNFTLKIRSTKLEDSAMYFCASADDRTGANVLTFGAGSRLTVL.

This clonotype has a count of ten or more. The chain couples TRBV20-1 to TRBJ2-2; D call uncertain. The ends were cut back, 0 bases at V and 0 bases at J, with 14 bases in the middle. The CDR3 has 17 residues. CDR1 and CDR2 (germline): DFQATT, SNEGSKA (reference sequence). CDR3 region: CSARDQVIIPNTGELFF. Written as DNA, the CDR3 is TGCAGTGCTAGAGATCAAGTAATTATACCGAACACCGGGGAGCTGTTTTTT.

This clonotype was counted ten times or more. The chain couples TRBV5-6 to TRBJ1-5; 10 nucleotides match TRBD1. The trim removed 3 bases at V and 7 bases at J, leaving 4 bases unmatched. The V gene's germline CDR1 is SGHDT and CDR2 YYEEEE. The CDR3 spans 14 residues. CDR3 protein: CASSSGQGGQPQHF. DNA for the CDR3: TGTGCCAGCAGCTCCGGACAGGGGGGGCAGCCCCAGCATTTT.

This clonotype was picked up a small number of times. The V gene is TRBV7-2, the J gene TRBJ2-3; TRBD2 aligns across 10 bases. The ends lost 4 bases at V and 5 bases at J; junction bases unmatched: 3. The germline V gene encodes CDR1 SGHTA and CDR2 FQGNSA. The CDR3 has 14 residues. The CDR3 DNA reads TGTGCCAGCAGCTCCTTAGCGGGGGGAGATACGCAGTATTTT. Amino acid sequence: CASSSLAGGDTQYF.

This clonotype came up many times. This chain joins TRBV20-1 and TRBJ1-6; the match to TRBD1 covers 8 bases. CDR3 length: 14 amino acids. CDR1 is DFQATT and CDR2 is SNEGSKA in the germline V gene (reference sequence). After removal of 3 bases from V and 5 bases from J, the junction contained 3 bases not matched to a gene. CDR3 in amino acids: CSARQGANNSPLHF. CDR3 nucleotide sequence: TGCAGTGCTAGGCAGGGGGCTAATAATTCACCCCTCCACTTT.

There are many counts of this clonotype. This chain links TRBV6-5 with TRBJ1-5; 9 bases match TRBD1. Trimming cost V 6 bases and J 6 bases; bases outside gene matches: 6. Germline assignment: CDR1 MNHEY and CDR2 SVGAGI. This CDR3 spans 14 amino acids. CDR3 residues: CASRGGQGIQPQHF. CDR3 bases: TGTGCCAGCAGGGGCGGACAGGGGATTCAGCCCCAGCATTTT.

Only a few counts were recorded for this clonotype. This chain links TRBV4-3 with TRBJ1-1, with a possible D match to TRBD1 (5 bases). The CDR3 extends over 15 amino acids. V dropped 2 bases and J dropped 7 bases, with 17 bases sitting between them. Per the germline V gene, CDR1 is LGHNA and CDR2 is YSLEER. CDR3 sequence (DNA): TGCGCCAGCAGCCAATCTAAATGGGGGGGTGGTGAAGCTTTCTTT. Translating gives CASSQSKWGGGEAFF.

This clonotype appeared a few times. The V and J genes are TRBV4-1 and TRBJ1-6; D may be TRBD1 (5 bases). Germline values: CDR1 MGHRA, CDR2 YSYEKL. The germline V and J ends were trimmed by 3 bases and 9 bases, with 18 bases remaining between them. This CDR3 comprises 16 residues. CDR3 amino acids: CASSHPRTSSVSPLHF. The CDR3 nucleotides are TGCGCCAGCAGCCACCCCCGGACAAGTTCGGTTTCACCCCTCCACTTT.

This sequence joins TRBV28 and TRBJ1-5, with 9 positions matching TRBD1. The CDR3 has 17 residues. Germline V gene sequence: CDR1 MDHEN, CDR2 SYDVKM. V trimming: 3 bases; J trimming: 7 bases; junction bases outside the gene matches: 13. The CDR3 region has the DNA TGTGCCAGCAGTTTGGCGACCGGGACAGGGTTCTTACAGCCCCAGCATTTT. It specifies CASSLATGTGFLQPQHF. The full variable domain, in which reference TRBV28 and TRBJ1-5 provide the parts outside the CDR3, is DVKVTQSSRYLVKRTGEKVFLECVQDMDHENMFWYRQDPGLGLRLIYFSYDVKMKEKGDIPEGYSVSREKKERFSLILESASTNQTSMYLCASSLATGTGFLQPQHFGDGTRLSIL.

This clonotype was counted ten times or more. Because the CDR3's place on the DNA is in doubt, the DNA is left out and the CDR3 is given as listed by TCRdb. The chain joins TRBV28 to TRBJ2-1; the table's D call, TRBD2, has no DNA check behind it. CDR1 is MDHEN and CDR2 is SYDVKM in the germline V gene. The CDR3 has 16 amino acids, counting both end residues. This CDR3 is CASSSSGLAHYNEQFF.

This clonotype was seen repeatedly, ten times or more. This rearrangement joins TRBV4-1 to TRBJ1-1; D call uncertain. The V gene lost 6 bases and the J gene lost 2 bases, with 16 bases spanning the gap. Germline V gene sequence: CDR1 MGHRA, CDR2 YSYEKL. CDR3 length: 15 residues. The CDR3 nucleotides read TGCGCCAGCAGACCCGATTGGAAACCTAACACTGAAGCTTTCTTT. Protein: CASRPDWKPNTEAFF.

This clonotype was counted many times. This chain joins TRBV3-1 and TRBJ2-2, with TRBD2 as a possible D gene (7 bases). The V end lost 2 bases, the J end lost 7 bases, and 17 bases lay between the germline ends. Per germline, CDR1 LGHDT and CDR2 YNNKEL (reference sequence). This CDR3 comprises 16 residues. This CDR3 is CASSQFGGALGGELFF. The CDR3 region has the DNA TGTGCCAGCAGCCAATTTGGGGGGGCGCTTGGCGGGGAGCTGTTTTTT.

This clonotype was seen many times. The rearrangement joins TRBV10-3 to TRBJ1-4; D is perhaps TRBD1 (6 bases). Germline V lookup: CDR1 ENHRY, CDR2 SYGVKD. V was cut by 3 bases and J by 4 bases, with 15 bases left in between. The CDR3 has 16 residues. DNA of the CDR3: TGTGCCATCAGTGAAACAGGGCCGCCAGATAATGAAAAACTGTTTTTT. This codes for CAISETGPPDNEKLFF.

This clonotype was detected ten times or more. The chain uses TRBV5-1 and TRBJ2-7, with 7 bases fitting TRBD1. V gave up 0 bases and J gave up 2 bases; unmatched junction bases: 5. The CDR3 extends over 15 amino acids. Germline V gene lookup returns CDR1 SGHRS and CDR2 YFSETQ. The CDR3 is CASSLVVRGTYEQYF. The CDR3 coding sequence is TGCGCCAGCAGCTTGGTTGTCAGGGGGACCTACGAGCAGTACTTC.

This clonotype was recorded at least ten times. The J gene is TRBJ2-2, the V gene TRBV10-2, with TRBD1 as a possible D gene (5 bases). CDR3 length equals 13 residues. The V gene lost 7 bases and the J gene lost 0 bases, with 6 bases spanning the gap. Germline V gene sequence: CDR1 WSHSY, CDR2 SAAADI. The CDR3 DNA follows: TGCGCCAGCAAAGGGGCGAACACCGGGGAGCTGTTTTTT. It translates to CASKGANTGELFF.

The J gene is TRBJ1-3, the V gene TRBV10-2; 9 bases are a match to TRBD1. The CDR3 has 17 residues. The junction had 7 bases not matched to a gene; V was cut back by 0 bases and J by 4 bases. Germline V gene lookup returns CDR1 WSHSY and CDR2 SAAADI. For the CDR3, the DNA is TGCGCCAGCAGTGAGTCGATGGGGACAGGGATCGGAAACACCATATATTTT. As protein: CASSESMGTGIGNTIYF.

The chain uses TRBV6-5 and TRBJ1-1; no definite D call. V dropped 4 bases and J dropped 4 bases, with 13 bases sitting between them. Germline V CDR1 and CDR2: MNHEY, SVGAGI. The CDR3 runs to 14 residues. CDR3 in amino acids: CASSSGLGGTEAFF. DNA of the CDR3: TGTGCCAGCAGTTCAGGATTAGGCGGCACTGAAGCTTTCTTT.

This clonotype was found many times. This chain connects TRBV20-1 to TRBJ1-2, with 11 bases aligning to TRBD1. The CDR3 sequence is 13 residues long. Trimming at V came to 6 bases and at J to 8 bases, leaving 8 bases not matched to a gene. Germline V gene sequence: CDR1 DFQATT, CDR2 SNEGSKA (reference sequence). CDR3 nucleotide sequence: TGCAGTGCCACGGACAGGGGGCGCTTGGGCTACACCTTC. Its protein product is CSATDRGRLGYTF.

The rearrangement uses TRBV7-2 and TRBJ2-7; no reliable D call. CDR1 SGHTA and CDR2 FQGNSA come from the germline V gene. The length of the CDR3 is 14 residues. With 0 bases removed from V and 2 bases from J, the gap between germline ends came to 8 bases. The DNA of the CDR3 is TGTGCCAGCAGCTTAGCACCAAAAACCTACGAGCAGTACGTC. Amino acids: CASSLAPKTYEQYV.

This clonotype has a handful of counts. J is TRBJ2-5 and V is TRBV20-1, with a possible D match to TRBD2 (6 bases). The CDR3 extends over 15 amino acids. The ends were cut back, 3 bases at V and 1 base at J, with 15 bases in the middle. Germline V lookup: CDR1 DFQATT, CDR2 SNEGSKA (reference sequence). CDR3 bases: TGCAGTGCTAGCGTCCCGCGGGGATTCCAAGAGACCCAGTACTTC. Amino acids: CSASVPRGFQETQYF.

V gene TRBV5-6 combines with J gene TRBJ2-7; unclear D gene. The CDR3 is made up of 14 amino acids. From germline, CDR1 is SGHDT and CDR2 YYEEEE. V shed 2 bases and J shed 3 bases, with 12 bases lying between them. This CDR3 is CASSFTTGIYEQYF. In DNA form, the CDR3 reads TGTGCCAGCAGCTTCACGACTGGGATCTACGAGCAGTACTTC.

The chain combines TRBV27 with TRBJ2-1; D is possibly TRBD1 or TRBD2 (5 bases each). Per the germline V gene, CDR1 is MNHEY and CDR2 is SMNVEV (reference sequence). V lost 3 bases, J lost 5 bases, and 11 bases lay in between. This CDR3 contains 14 residues. The DNA of the CDR3 is TGTGCCAGCAGTTTTTGGGGGAGAAACAATGAGCAGTTCTTC. It translates to CASSFWGRNNEQFF.

The chain uses TRBV2 and TRBJ2-4; D is undetermined. V lost 7 bases and J 0 bases, leaving 13 bases between the germline ends. Germline CDR1 is SNHLY and CDR2 is FYNNEI. CDR3 length: 15 residues. CDR3 sequence reads: CASTGSRLAKNIQYF. Written as DNA, the CDR3 is TGTGCCAGCACTGGTAGCAGACTAGCCAAAAACATTCAGTACTTC.

This clonotype has just a few counts. This chain joins TRBV5-1 and TRBJ2-2; TRBD2 matches 12 bases. The junction had 8 bases not matched to a gene; V was cut back by 2 bases and J by 0 bases. The germline V gene encodes CDR1 SGHRS and CDR2 YFSETQ. This CDR3 region has 19 residues. The CDR3 coding sequence is TGCGCCAGCAGCTTTCGGCTAGCGGGGGGGGTCGCGAACACCGGGGAGCTGTTTTTT. Residues: CASSFRLAGGVANTGELFF.